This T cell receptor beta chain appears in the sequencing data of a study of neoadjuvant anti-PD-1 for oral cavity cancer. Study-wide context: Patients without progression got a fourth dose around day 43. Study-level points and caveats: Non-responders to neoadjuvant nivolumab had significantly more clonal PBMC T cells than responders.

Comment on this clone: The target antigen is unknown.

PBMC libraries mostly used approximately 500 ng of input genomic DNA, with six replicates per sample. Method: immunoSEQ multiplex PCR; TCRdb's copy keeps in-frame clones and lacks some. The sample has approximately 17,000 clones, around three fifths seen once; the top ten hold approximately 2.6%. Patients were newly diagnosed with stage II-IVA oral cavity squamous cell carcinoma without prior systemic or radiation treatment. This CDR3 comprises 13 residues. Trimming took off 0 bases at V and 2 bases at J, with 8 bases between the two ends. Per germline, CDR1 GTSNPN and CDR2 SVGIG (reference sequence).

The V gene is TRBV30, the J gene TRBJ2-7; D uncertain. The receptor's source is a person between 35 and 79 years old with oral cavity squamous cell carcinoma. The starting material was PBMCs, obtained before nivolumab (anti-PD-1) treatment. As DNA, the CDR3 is TGTGCCTGGAGTGTACCGGGTCCCTACGAGCAGTACTTC. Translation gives CAWSVPGPYEQYF.